This T cell receptor (beta chain) emerged from a study of blood T cell repertoires in COVID-19. About the study: Sites in the United States, Italy and Spain provided acute and convalescent COVID-19 samples. From T cells, B-cell-depleted T cells, or PBMCs came the material, which was cDNA or gDNA.

The CDR3 sequence is 14 residues long. Germline CDR1 reads SEHNR; CDR2 reads FQNEAQ (reference sequence). V lost 5 bases, J lost 5 bases, and 15 bases lay in between. Sequenced by immunoSEQ multiplex PCR; TCRdb stores in-frame clones only, minus some. Of approximately 50,000 clones listed, approximately 89% were seen once; the top ten hold approximately 27%. The specimen was peripheral blood. The genes are TRBV7-9 and TRBJ1-1; TRBD1 is a possible D gene (6 bases). The source of this sequence is a woman of 80 years or more with acute or convalescent COVID-19. The CDR3 spells CASSILGARTEAFF. The CDR3 DNA is TGTGCCAGCAGCATCCTGGGGGCGCGTACTGAAGCTTTCTTT.